This T cell receptor (beta chain) was profiled in a study of shared clonotypes between healthy human individuals. Genomic DNA from each subset was divided evenly over several immunoSEQ plates. The method was immunoSEQ multiplex PCR; TCRdb's version includes in-frame clones alone and lacks a portion of them. The table lists about 1 million clones, more than 60% of them singletons, with about 1.5% in the top ten. The CDR3 contains 16 residues. CDR1 and CDR2 from the germline V gene are SGDLS and YYNGEE. V was trimmed by 4 bases and J by 4 bases, leaving 17 bases between them. This sequence originates from a man aged 18 to 35 in good health. The genes are TRBV9 and TRBJ2-2; weak D call: TRBD2 (6 bases). Source material: memory CD4+ T cells sorted from blood. The subset is: CD45RA-negative fraction. CDR3 in DNA: TGTGCCAGCAGCTCAAGGGACTCCTCCGGCACCGGGGAGCTGTTTTTT. Protein sequence: CASSSRDSSGTGELFF.